One and the same sample provided the 21 T cell receptor beta chains below, sequenced in a study of T-cell memory formation after mild COVID-19. TCRdb fed the 5' RACE reads into MiXCR, producing one record per CDR3 protein. The repertoire includes under 200,000 distinct CDR3 sequences, roughly 31% of them detected once, and about 11% sits in the top ten. Sequencing was carried out using PBMCs or a T cell subset sorted from them (not recorded which). These TCRs come from an adult woman who had mild COVID-19 (a few samples of this study predate the infection). Cell type and time point are not known.

This clonotype was seen only a few times. This chain links TRBV4-1 with TRBJ2-5, with a possible D match to TRBD1 (6 bases). The length of the CDR3 is 16 residues. The V gene lost 1 base and the J gene lost 6 bases, with 18 bases spanning the gap. Germline-derived CDR1 and CDR2 are MGHRA and YSYEKL. CDR3 amino acids: CASSQAPAGQGKTQYF. The CDR3 DNA reads as TGCGCCAGCAGCCAAGCCCCCGCTGGTCAGGGGAAGACCCAGTACTTC.

This clonotype was seen a few times. V usage is TRBV29-1 and J usage is TRBJ2-7; 9 bases agree with TRBD1. The CDR3 covers 13 residues. The junction had 6 bases not matched to a gene; V was cut back by 7 bases and J by 2 bases. The germline V gene encodes CDR1 SQVTM and CDR2 ANQGSEA. For the CDR3, the DNA is TGCAGCGCCCGGACAGGGGAGACCTACGAGCAGTACTTC. This translates into CSARTGETYEQYF.

The chain employs TRBV7-9 and TRBJ1-1; 9 nucleotides line up with TRBD1. V gave up 4 bases and J gave up 1 base; unmatched junction bases: 10. This CDR3 region has 17 residues. The germline V gene has CDR1 SEHNR and CDR2 FQNEAQ (reference sequence). The CDR3 nucleotides read TGTGCCAGCAGCTCAACCGGGACAGGGATGGGGAACACTGAAGCTTTCTTT. It encodes CASSSTGTGMGNTEAFF.

V is TRBV9 and J is TRBJ1-5, with a weak D call TRBD1 (6 bases). The CDR3 contains 19 residues. CDR1 is SGDLS, CDR2 YYNGEE, per germline. The V gene lost 6 bases and the J gene lost 0 bases, with 25 bases spanning the gap. As DNA, the CDR3 is TGTGCCAGCACTTCTTCTAGGGGGGGCGGCAAAAATAGCAATCAGCCCCAGCATTTT. It specifies CASTSSRGGGKNSNQPQHF.

The chain uses TRBV9 and TRBJ2-3; TRBD2 matches at 11 bases. Germline V gives CDR1 SGDLS, CDR2 YYNGEE. This CDR3 has 18 amino acids. V trimming: 4 bases; J trimming: 0 bases; junction bases outside the gene matches: 10. The CDR3 region has the DNA TGTGCCAGCAGCCCCCCTAGCGGGGGGTATGCTAGCACAGATACGCAGTATTTT. This translates into CASSPPSGGYASTDTQYF.

This chain links TRBV18 with TRBJ1-1, with D possibly matching TRBD1 (6 bases). This CDR3 is built from 15 residues. From germline, CDR1 is KGHSH and CDR2 LQKENI. Trimming stripped 3 bases from V and 0 bases from J, with 11 bases between. The chain's CDR3 is CASSPRAGVNTEAFF. In DNA form, the CDR3 reads TGTGCCAGCTCACCCCGCGCAGGGGTGAACACTGAAGCTTTCTTT.

The chain is built from TRBV6-1 and TRBJ2-7; the D call may be TRBD1 or TRBD2 (5 bases each). Per the germline V gene, CDR1 is MNHNS and CDR2 is SASEGT. CDR3 length: 14 residues. The ends were cut back, 7 bases at V and 5 bases at J, with 18 bases in the middle. CDR3 DNA: TGTGCCAGCAAAGAAGGGGTCCCGGGGCACGAGCAGTACTTC. Translation gives CASKEGVPGHEQYF.

The chain joins TRBV4-2 to TRBJ2-4; D is ambiguous. The germline V gene has CDR1 LGHNA and CDR2 YNFKEQ. The CDR3 extends over 17 amino acids. The V and J ends lost 0 bases and 0 bases respectively, with 12 bases between them. The CDR3 is CASSQDPSRSAKNIQYF. Written as DNA, the CDR3 is TGTGCCAGCAGCCAAGATCCCAGCAGGTCAGCCAAAAACATTCAGTACTTC.

J is TRBJ1-1 and V is TRBV12-3 or TRBV12-4, with D uncertain. The V gene lost 0 bases and the J gene lost 1 base, with 3 bases spanning the gap. The CDR3 has 13 residues. The CDR3 sequence: CASSLAPNTEAFF. CDR3 DNA sequence: TGTGCCAGCAGTTTAGCGCCGAACACTGAAGCTTTCTTT.

This chain links TRBV11-1 with TRBJ1-1, with 9 bases lining up with TRBD1. Losses at the gene ends were 5 bases for V and 1 base for J; bases not matched to a gene: 8. The CDR3 runs 16 residues. The germline CDR1 and CDR2 sequences are SGHAT and FQDESV (reference sequence). The CDR3 loop is CASSDRNRGPNTEAFF. The CDR3 bases are TGTGCCAGCAGCGACCGCAACAGGGGGCCGAACACTGAAGCTTTCTTT.

V gene TRBV6-2 or TRBV6-3 combines with J gene TRBJ2-4; TRBD1 aligns across 8 bases. J was trimmed by 3 bases and V by 6 bases; bases with no gene match: 10. This CDR3 is built from 16 residues. Germline values: CDR1 MNHEY, CDR2 SVGEGT. The CDR3 sequence: CASSIEQGAFKNIQYF. The CDR3 nucleotides are TGTGCCAGCAGCATCGAGCAGGGGGCGTTCAAAAACATTCAGTACTTC.

This chain connects TRBV4-3 to TRBJ2-1; 15 nucleotides agree with TRBD2. With V trimmed by 4 bases and J by 13 bases, 5 bases remained unmatched. The CDR3 spans 14 residues. Germline lookup yields CDR1 LGHNA and CDR2 YSLEER. The CDR3 protein is CASSRTSGRARQFF. The CDR3 DNA sequence: TGCGCCAGCAGCCGGACTAGCGGGAGGGCCCGACAGTTCTTC.

This clonotype has just a few counts. This sequence joins TRBV7-9 and TRBJ1-1; possibly TRBD1 for D (5 bases). The V and J ends lost 1 base and 9 bases respectively, with 18 bases between them. Germline CDR1 SEHNR, CDR2 FQNEAQ (reference sequence). The CDR3 covers 15 residues. The CDR3 coding sequence is TGTGCCAGCAGCTTAGACCTCAGGTGGACATACCAAGCTTTCTTT. Translation gives CASSLDLRWTYQAFF.

The chain has TRBV7-3 and TRBJ1-5, with D hard to call. The CDR3 is 14 residues long. Germline CDR1 SGHTA, CDR2 FQGTGA. The V gene lost 2 bases and the J gene lost 4 bases, with 9 bases spanning the gap. The chain's CDR3 is CASSLSGGNQPQHF. CDR3 DNA sequence: TGTGCCAGCAGCTTATCGGGAGGGAATCAGCCCCAGCATTTT.

The rearrangement uses TRBV6-1 and TRBJ2-1; tentatively, D is TRBD1 (6 bases). Trimming stripped 2 bases from V and 1 base from J, with 9 bases between. Germline CDR1 MNHNS, CDR2 SASEGT. This CDR3 is built from 15 residues. Written as DNA, the CDR3 is TGTGCCAGCAGTGAAATGGGGGCGTCCTACAATGAGCAGTTCTTC. It yields the protein CASSEMGASYNEQFF.

V and J are TRBV13 and TRBJ2-3, with 10 positions matching TRBD1. V shed 5 bases, J shed 1 base, and the junction held 9 bases outside the gene matches. The CDR3 is 17 amino acids. Per the germline V gene, CDR1 is PRHDT and CDR2 is FYEKMQ (reference sequence). CDR3 region: CASSTRDRGVGTDTQYF. DNA for the CDR3: TGTGCCAGCAGCACTCGGGACAGGGGAGTCGGCACAGATACGCAGTATTTT.

A few counts support this clonotype. The rearrangement joins TRBV20-1 to TRBJ2-1; no clear D gene. V was shortened by 3 bases and J by 3 bases, with 18 bases between the two germline ends. This CDR3 is built from 16 residues. Germline assignment: CDR1 DFQATT and CDR2 SNEGSKA (reference sequence). The DNA of the CDR3 is TGCAGTGCTAGTGTAAAGGTCGGCTCTCTCTACAATGAGCAGTTCTTC. Its translation is CSASVKVGSLYNEQFF.

This clonotype was picked up a small number of times. The rearrangement uses TRBV3-1 and TRBJ2-7; D is uncertain. The germline gives CDR1 LGHDT, CDR2 YNNKEL (reference sequence). The CDR3 totals 15 residues. Trimming left V 1 base short and J 1 base short, with 11 bases between. CDR3 loop: CASSQVRQASYEQYF. In DNA, the CDR3 is TGTGCCAGCAGCCAAGTAAGGCAGGCTTCCTACGAGCAGTACTTC.

The chain uses TRBV20-1 and TRBJ2-1; tentative D call: TRBD2 (5 bases). V was cut by 6 bases and J by 8 bases, with 17 bases left in between. The germline CDR1 and CDR2 sequences are DFQATT and SNEGSKA (reference sequence). The CDR3 spans 13 residues. The CDR3 reads CSAPGVVFYEQFF. CDR3 DNA sequence: TGCAGTGCCCCCGGGGTAGTTTTTTATGAGCAGTTCTTC.

This clonotype was picked up one time. The chain links TRBV5-4 to TRBJ2-2, with 10 bases lining up with TRBD2. There are 16 residues in the CDR3. CDR1 is SGHNT, CDR2 YYREEE, per germline (reference sequence). V was pared by 2 bases and J by 4 bases, with 5 bases of the junction left unmatched. The CDR3 sequence: CASSLAGGPVTGELFF. CDR3 DNA: TGTGCCAGCAGCTTAGCGGGGGGGCCGGTCACCGGGGAGCTGTTTTTT.

The CDR3 protein is CASSLESGSYNEQFF. DNA for the CDR3: TGTGCCAGCAGCTTAGAGTCCGGCTCCTACAATGAGCAGTTCTTC. This rearrangement joins TRBV7-8 to TRBJ2-1, with D unclear. Trimming pared 1 base from V and 0 bases from J, leaving 7 bases between. This CDR3 comprises 15 residues. Germline CDR1 reads SGHVS; CDR2 reads FQNEAQ.